One sample yielded the 4 T cell receptor beta chains listed below, sequenced in a study of Graves' ophthalmopathy and Graves' hyperthyroidism. Beta-chain TCR CDR3 regions were amplified from RNA transcripts. Second-round multiplex PCR followed a first-round RT-PCR using HTBI primers. TCRdb recomputed calls from the multiplex PCR reads with MiXCR, one row per CDR3 protein. The table records 300,000 to 500,000 distinct CDR3 sequences, roughly 14% of them present only once. Material for sequencing was peripheral blood. These receptors were collected from a woman aged 18-29 years with stable Graves' hyperthyroidism.

In its sample, this clonotype was seen many times. V usage is TRBV20-1 and J usage is TRBJ1-6; D remains unclear. The V end lost 3 bases, the J end lost 7 bases, and 4 bases lay between the germline ends. The CDR3 runs 11 residues. Germline V gene data show CDR1 as DFQATT and CDR2 as SNEGSKA (reference sequence). CDR3 residues: CSARRNSPLHF. The DNA of the CDR3 is TGCAGTGCTAGGCGGAATTCACCCCTCCACTTT.

V is TRBV2 and J is TRBJ2-2; D call uncertain. The CDR3 is 14 amino acids. Germline V gene data show CDR1 as SNHLY and CDR2 as FYNNEI. V was shortened by 10 bases and J by 6 bases, with 18 bases between the two germline ends. CDR3 in DNA: TGTGCCACCCGTGAGATGGGCTCGGCCGGGGAGCTGTTTTTT. Encoded protein: CATREMGSAGELFF.

This chain uses TRBV19 with TRBJ1-5; no definite D call. The CDR3 contains 15 residues. CDR1 LNHDA and CDR2 SQIVND come from the germline V gene (reference sequence). The ends were cut back, 3 bases at V and 0 bases at J, with 9 bases in the middle. The CDR3, as DNA: TGTGCCAGTAGTATTTATAGCTATAGCAATCAGCCCCAGCATTTT. This sequence encodes CASSIYSYSNQPQHF.

This sequence joins TRBV29-1 and TRBJ1-2, with no clear D. Trimming took off 4 bases at V and 8 bases at J, with 14 bases between the two ends. Germline V gene data show CDR1 as SQVTM and CDR2 as ANQGSEA. This CDR3 has 12 residues. The CDR3 protein is CSVGTPPGGYTF. CDR3 bases: TGCAGCGTTGGGACCCCCCCTGGGGGCTACACCTTC. The full variable domain, its missing parts supplied by reference TRBV29-1 and TRBJ1-2, is SAVISQKPSRDICQRGTSLTIQCQVDSQVTMMFWYRQQPGQSLTLIATANQGSEATYESGFVIDKFPISRPNLTFSTLTVSNMSPEDSSIYLCSVGTPPGGYTFGSGTRLTVV.